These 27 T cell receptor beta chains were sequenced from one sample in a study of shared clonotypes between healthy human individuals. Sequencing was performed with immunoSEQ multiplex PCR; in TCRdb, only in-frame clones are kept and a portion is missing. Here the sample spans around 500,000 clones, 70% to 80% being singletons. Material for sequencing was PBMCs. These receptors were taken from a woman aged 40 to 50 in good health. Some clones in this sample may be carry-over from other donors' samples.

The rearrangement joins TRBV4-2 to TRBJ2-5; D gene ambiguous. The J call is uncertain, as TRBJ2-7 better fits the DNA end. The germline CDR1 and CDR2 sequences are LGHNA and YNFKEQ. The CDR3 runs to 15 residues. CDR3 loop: CASSQEAAATYEQYF. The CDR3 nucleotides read TGTGCCAGCAGCCAAGAGGCGGCAGCGACCTACGAGCAGTACTTC.

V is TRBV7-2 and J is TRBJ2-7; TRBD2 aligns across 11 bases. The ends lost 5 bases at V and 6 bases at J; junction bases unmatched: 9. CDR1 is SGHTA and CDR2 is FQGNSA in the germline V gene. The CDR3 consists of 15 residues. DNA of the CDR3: TGTGCCAGCAGCACACTTAGCGGGAGGGGTCTCGAGCAGTACTTC. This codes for CASSTLSGRGLEQYF.

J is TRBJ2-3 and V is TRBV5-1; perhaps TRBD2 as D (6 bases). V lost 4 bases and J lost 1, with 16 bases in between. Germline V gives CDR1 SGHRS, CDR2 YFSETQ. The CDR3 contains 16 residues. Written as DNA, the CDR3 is TGCGCCAGCAGCCGAGGACCGGCTAGCGGCACAGATACGCAGTATTTT. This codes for CASSRGPASGTDTQYF.

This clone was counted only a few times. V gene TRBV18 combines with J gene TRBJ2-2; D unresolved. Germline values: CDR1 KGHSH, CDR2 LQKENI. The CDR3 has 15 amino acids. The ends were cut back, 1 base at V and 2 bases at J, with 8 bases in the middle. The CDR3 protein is CASSPQALNTGELFF. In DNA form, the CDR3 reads TGTGCCAGCTCACCACAAGCCCTTAACACCGGGGAGCTGTTTTTT. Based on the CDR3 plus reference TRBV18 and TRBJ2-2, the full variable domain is NAGVMQNPRHLVRRRGQEARLRCSPMKGHSHVYWYRQLPEEGLKFMVYLQKENIIDESGMPKERFSAEFPKEGPSILRIQQVVRGDSAAYFCASSPQALNTGELFFGEGSRLTVL.

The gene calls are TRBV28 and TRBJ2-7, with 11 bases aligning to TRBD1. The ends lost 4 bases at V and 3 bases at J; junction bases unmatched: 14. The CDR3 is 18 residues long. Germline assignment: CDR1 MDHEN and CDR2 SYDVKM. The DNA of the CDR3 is TGTGCCAGCAGTTCGTACAGGGCGGACAGGGGGCTATTCTACGAGCAGTACTTC. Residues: CASSSYRADRGLFYEQYF.

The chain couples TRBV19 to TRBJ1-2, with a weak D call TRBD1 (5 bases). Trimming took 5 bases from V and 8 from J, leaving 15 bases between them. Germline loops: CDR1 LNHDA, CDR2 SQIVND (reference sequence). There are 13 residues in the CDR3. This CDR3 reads CASSPWDAGGYTF. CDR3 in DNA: TGTGCCAGTAGTCCTTGGGACGCTGGGGGCTACACCTTC.

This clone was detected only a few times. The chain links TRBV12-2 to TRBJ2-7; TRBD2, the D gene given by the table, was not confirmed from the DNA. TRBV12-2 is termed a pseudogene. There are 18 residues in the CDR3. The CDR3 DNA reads TGTGCAAGTCGCTTTTCGACTGTGCCGGGACTAGCGGGATGCGAGCAGTACTTC. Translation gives CASRFSTVPGLAGCEQYF.

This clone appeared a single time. The CDR3 coding sequence is TGTGCCAGTAATTCTCGGGCAGGGGCAAACACTGAAGCTTTCTTT. Its protein product is CASNSRAGANTEAFF. The rearrangement uses TRBV19 and TRBJ1-1, with D tentatively TRBD1 (6 bases). CDR1 LNHDA and CDR2 SQIVND come from the germline V gene (reference sequence). This CDR3 contains 15 residues. V was trimmed by 7 bases and J by 2 bases, leaving 17 bases between them.

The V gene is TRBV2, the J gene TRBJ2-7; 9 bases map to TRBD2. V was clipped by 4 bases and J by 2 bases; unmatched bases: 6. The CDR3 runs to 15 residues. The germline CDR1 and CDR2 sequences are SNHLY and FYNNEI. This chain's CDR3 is CASSVPSGITYEQYF. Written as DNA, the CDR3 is TGTGCCAGCAGTGTCCCTAGCGGGATTACCTACGAGCAGTACTTC.

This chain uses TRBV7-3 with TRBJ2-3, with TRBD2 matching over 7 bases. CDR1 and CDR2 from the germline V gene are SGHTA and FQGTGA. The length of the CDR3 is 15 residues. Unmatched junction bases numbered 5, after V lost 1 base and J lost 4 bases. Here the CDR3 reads CASSLMAGEADTQYF. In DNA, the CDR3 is TGTGCCAGCAGCTTAATGGCGGGAGAAGCAGATACGCAGTATTTT.

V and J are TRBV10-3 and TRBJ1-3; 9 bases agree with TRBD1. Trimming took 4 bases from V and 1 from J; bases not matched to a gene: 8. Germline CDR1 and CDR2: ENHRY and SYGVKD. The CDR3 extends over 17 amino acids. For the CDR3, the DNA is TGTGCCATCAGTGGAACCACAGGGGGCACGTCTGGAAACACCATATATTTT. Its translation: CAISGTTGGTSGNTIYF.

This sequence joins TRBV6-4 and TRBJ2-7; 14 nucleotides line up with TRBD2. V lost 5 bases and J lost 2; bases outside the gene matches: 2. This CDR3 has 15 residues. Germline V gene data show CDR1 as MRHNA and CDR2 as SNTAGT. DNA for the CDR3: TGTGCCAGCAGTCCGACTAGCGGGAGGGCCTACGAGCAGTACTTC. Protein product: CASSPTSGRAYEQYF.

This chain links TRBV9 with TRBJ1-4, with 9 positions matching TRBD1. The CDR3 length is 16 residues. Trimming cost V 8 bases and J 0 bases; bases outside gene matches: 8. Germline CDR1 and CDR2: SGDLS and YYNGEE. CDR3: CASPWGQGATNEKLFF. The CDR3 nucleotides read TGTGCCAGTCCTTGGGGACAGGGTGCAACTAATGAAAAACTGTTTTTT.

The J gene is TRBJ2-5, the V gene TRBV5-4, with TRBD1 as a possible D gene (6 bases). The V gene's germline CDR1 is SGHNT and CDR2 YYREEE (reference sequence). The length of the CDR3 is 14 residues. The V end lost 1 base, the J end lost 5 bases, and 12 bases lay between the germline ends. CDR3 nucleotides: TGTGCCAGCAGCTTGTCAGGGGCGCGGGAGACCCAGTACTTC. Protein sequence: CASSLSGARETQYF.

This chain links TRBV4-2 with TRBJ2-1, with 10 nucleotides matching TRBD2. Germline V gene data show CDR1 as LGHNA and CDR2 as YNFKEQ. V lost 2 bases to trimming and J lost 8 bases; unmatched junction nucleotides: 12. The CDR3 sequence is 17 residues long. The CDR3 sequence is CASSQIGGASGSYEQFF. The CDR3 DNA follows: TGTGCCAGCAGCCAAATCGGTGGGGCTAGCGGGAGCTATGAGCAGTTCTTC.

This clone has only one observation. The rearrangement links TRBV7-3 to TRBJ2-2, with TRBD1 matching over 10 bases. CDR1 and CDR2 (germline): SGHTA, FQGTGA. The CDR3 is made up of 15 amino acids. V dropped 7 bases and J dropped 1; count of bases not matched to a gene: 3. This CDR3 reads CASTRTGGNTGELFF. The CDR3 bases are TGTGCCAGCACCCGGACAGGGGGGAACACCGGGGAGCTGTTTTTT.

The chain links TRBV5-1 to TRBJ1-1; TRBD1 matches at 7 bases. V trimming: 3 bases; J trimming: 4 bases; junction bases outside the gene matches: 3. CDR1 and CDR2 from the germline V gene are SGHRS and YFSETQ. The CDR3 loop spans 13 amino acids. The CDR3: CASSSGQLTEAFF. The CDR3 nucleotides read TGCGCCAGCAGCTCGGGACAGCTCACTGAAGCTTTCTTT. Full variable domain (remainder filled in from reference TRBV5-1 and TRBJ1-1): KAGVTQTPRYLIKTRGQQVTLSCSPISGHRSVSWYQQTPGQGLQFLFEYFSETQRNKGNFPGRFSGRQFSNSRSEMNVSTLELGDSALYLCASSSGQLTEAFFGQGTRLTVV.

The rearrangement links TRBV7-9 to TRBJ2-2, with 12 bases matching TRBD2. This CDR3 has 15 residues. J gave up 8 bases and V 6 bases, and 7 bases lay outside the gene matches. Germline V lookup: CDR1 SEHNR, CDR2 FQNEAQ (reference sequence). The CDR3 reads CASSLTSGSVGELFF. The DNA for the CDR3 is TGTGCCAGCAGTCTGACTAGCGGGAGTGTAGGGGAGCTGTTTTTT.

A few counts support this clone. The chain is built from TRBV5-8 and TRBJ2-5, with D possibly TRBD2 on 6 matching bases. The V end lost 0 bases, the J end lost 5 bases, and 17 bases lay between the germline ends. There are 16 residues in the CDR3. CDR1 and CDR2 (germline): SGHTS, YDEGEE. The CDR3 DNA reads TGTGCCAGCAGCTTGGAGGGGAGGTCTGGGATGGAGACCCAGTACTTC. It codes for CASSLEGRSGMETQYF.

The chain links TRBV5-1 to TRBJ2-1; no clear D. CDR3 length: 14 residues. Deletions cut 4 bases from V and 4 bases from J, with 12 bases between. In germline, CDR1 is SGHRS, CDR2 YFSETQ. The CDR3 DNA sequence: TGCGCCAGCAGCGTAAACGATGGGTACAATGAGCAGTTCTTC. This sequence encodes CASSVNDGYNEQFF.

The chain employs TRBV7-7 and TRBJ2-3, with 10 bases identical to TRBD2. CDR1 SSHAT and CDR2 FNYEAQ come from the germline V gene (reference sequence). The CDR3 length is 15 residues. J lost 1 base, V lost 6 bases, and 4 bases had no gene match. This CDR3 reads CASSPLAGGTDTQYF. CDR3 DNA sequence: TGTGCCAGCAGTCCCCTAGCGGGAGGCACAGATACGCAGTATTTT.

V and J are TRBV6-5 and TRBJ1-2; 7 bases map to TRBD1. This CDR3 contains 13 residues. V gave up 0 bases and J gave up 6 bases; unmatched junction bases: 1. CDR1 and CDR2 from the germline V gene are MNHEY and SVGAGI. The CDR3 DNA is TGTGCCAGCAGTTACTCAGGGACAGATGGCTACACCTTC. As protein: CASSYSGTDGYTF.

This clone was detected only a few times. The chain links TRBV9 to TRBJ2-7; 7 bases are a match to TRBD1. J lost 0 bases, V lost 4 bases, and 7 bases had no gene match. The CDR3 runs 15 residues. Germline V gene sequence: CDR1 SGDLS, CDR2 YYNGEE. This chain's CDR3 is CASSQRQGTSYEQYF. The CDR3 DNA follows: TGTGCCAGCAGCCAGCGACAGGGAACCTCCTACGAGCAGTACTTC.

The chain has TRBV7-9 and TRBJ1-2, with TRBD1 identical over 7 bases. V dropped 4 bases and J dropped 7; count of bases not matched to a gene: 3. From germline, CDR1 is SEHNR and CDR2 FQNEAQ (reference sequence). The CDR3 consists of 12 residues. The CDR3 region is CASSSGGFGYTF. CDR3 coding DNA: TGTGCCAGCAGCTCAGGGGGTTTTGGCTACACCTTC.

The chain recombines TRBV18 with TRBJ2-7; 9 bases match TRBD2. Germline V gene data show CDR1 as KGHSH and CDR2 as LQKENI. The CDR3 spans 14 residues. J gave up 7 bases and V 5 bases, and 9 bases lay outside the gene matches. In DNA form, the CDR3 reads TGTGCCAGCTCAGCTAGCGGGGCCAGGGGGGAGCAGTACTTC. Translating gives CASSASGARGEQYF.

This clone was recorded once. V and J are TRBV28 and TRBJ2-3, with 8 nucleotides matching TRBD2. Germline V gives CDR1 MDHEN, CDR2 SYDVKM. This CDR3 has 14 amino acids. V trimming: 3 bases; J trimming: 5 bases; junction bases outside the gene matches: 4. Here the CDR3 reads CASSFGLAVDTQYF. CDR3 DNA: TGTGCCAGCAGTTTTGGACTAGCAGTAGATACGCAGTATTTT.

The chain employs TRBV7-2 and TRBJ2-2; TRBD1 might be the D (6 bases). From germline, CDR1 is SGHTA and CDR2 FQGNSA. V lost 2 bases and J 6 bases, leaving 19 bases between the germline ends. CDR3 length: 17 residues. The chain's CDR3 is CASSLRGTPLSAGELFF. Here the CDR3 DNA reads TGTGCCAGCAGCTTAAGGGGGACCCCCCTATCTGCCGGGGAGCTGTTTTTT.